The 8 T cell receptor beta chains listed next were all sequenced from one sample in a study of post-analysis software for immune sequencing data. The library was made from cDNA and included unique molecular identifiers. TCRdb re-derived calls from the PCR reads in MiXCR, one entry per CDR3 protein. The sample carries around 150,000 distinct CDR3 sequences, around 36% recorded once. Sequencing was performed on blood, taken after autologous hematopoietic stem cell transplantation. These receptors all stem from a girl between 5 and 17 years old with multiple sclerosis.

J is TRBJ2-3 and V is TRBV3-1; 8 bases align to TRBD2. V shed 4 bases and J 5 bases; nucleotides not matched to a gene: 2. The CDR3 is 13 amino acids. CDR1 is LGHDT, CDR2 YNNKEL, per germline (reference sequence). CDR3 sequence reads: CASSLLAGDTQYF. CDR3 nucleotide sequence: TGTGCCAGCAGCCTTCTAGCGGGAGATACGCAGTATTTT.

This clonotype was counted a few times. This chain links TRBV14 with TRBJ1-2; possible D gene TRBD1, 5 bases. Trimming cost V 4 bases and J 7 bases, with 16 bases left between them. Germline CDR1 and CDR2: SGHDN and FVKESK. This CDR3 region has 14 residues. CDR3 in DNA: TGTGCCAGCAGCCGATCGGGGGAATCGGCTGGCTACACCTTC. Amino acid sequence: CASSRSGESAGYTF.

This clonotype was detected ten times or more. The chain recombines TRBV12-3 or TRBV12-4 with TRBJ2-1, with 10 bases identical to TRBD2. The CDR3 loop spans 14 amino acids. Trimming took 7 bases from V and 9 from J; bases not matched to a gene: 9. Written as DNA, the CDR3 is TGTGCCAGCAATAAAGCGGGAGGGCCGTTTGAGCAGTTCTTC. Residues: CASNKAGGPFEQFF.

V and J are TRBV3-1 and TRBJ1-1; D is possibly TRBD1 (6 bases). Germline V lookup: CDR1 LGHDT, CDR2 YNNKEL (reference sequence). Trimming cost V 4 bases and J 0 bases, with 6 bases left between them. This CDR3 contains 13 residues. The DNA for the CDR3 is TGTGCCAGCAGCCGGACAGTGAACACTGAAGCTTTCTTT. This codes for CASSRTVNTEAFF.

In its sample, this clonotype was seen a few times. The J gene is TRBJ2-3, the V gene TRBV5-1, with TRBD2 identical over 11 bases. The ends lost 6 bases at V and 4 bases at J; junction bases unmatched: 4. This CDR3 has 14 residues. CDR1 is SGHRS and CDR2 is YFSETQ in the germline V gene. CDR3 protein: CASNLAGGPDTQYF. The CDR3 bases are TGCGCCAGCAACCTAGCGGGAGGACCAGATACGCAGTATTTT.

Many counts were recorded for this clonotype. The chain couples TRBV20-1 to TRBJ2-1; TRBD2 aligns across 9 bases. The germline V gene encodes CDR1 DFQATT and CDR2 SNEGSKA (reference sequence). Trimming at V came to 7 bases and at J to 8 bases, leaving 6 bases not matched to a gene. CDR3 length: 12 amino acids. The CDR3 DNA is TGCAGTGGGGGACTAGCTCGCGATGAGCAGTTCTTC. Its translation is CSGGLARDEQFF.

This clonotype was recorded at least ten times. At one of its ends the junction is not consistent with the germline gene, which may arise from a read error. This chain uses TRBV7-7 with TRBJ2-3, with D perhaps matching TRBD1 (6 bases). This CDR3 has 12 residues. From germline, CDR1 is SSHAT and CDR2 FNYEAQ (reference sequence). CDR3 region: CASSLEGGTQYF. The CDR3 region has the DNA TGTGCTAGCAGCTTAGAAGGGGGTACGCAGTATTTT.

This clonotype was detected a few times. V is TRBV7-3 and J is TRBJ2-1; the match to TRBD2 covers 11 bases. The CDR3 runs 15 residues. The germline gives CDR1 SGHTA, CDR2 FQGTGA. V lost 5 bases and J lost 3; bases outside the gene matches: 3. The CDR3 sequence: CASSPGTSGYNEQFF. The CDR3 coding sequence is TGTGCCAGCAGCCCCGGGACTAGCGGCTACAATGAGCAGTTCTTC.